Included here is one T cell receptor beta chain sequence, with context. Other nucleotide sequences from this sample produce the same CDR3. Assay used: immunoSEQ multiplex PCR; TCRdb lists only in-frame clones, some missing. Here the sample spans a few hundred thousand clones, around 83% being singletons. Germline lookup yields CDR1 LNHDA and CDR2 SQIVND (reference sequence). Trimming stripped 3 bases from V and 1 base from J, with 3 bases between. The CDR3 loop spans 12 amino acids. The data originate from a study of blood T cell repertoires in COVID-19. This receptor was obtained from a woman aged 50 to 60 who had recovered from COVID-19. The chain is built from TRBV19 and TRBJ1-1, with unresolved D. Sequencing was performed on PBMCs or T cells enriched from blood (not recorded which). CDR3: CASSIQNTEAFF. The DNA of the CDR3 is TGTGCCAGTAGTATCCAGAACACTGAAGCTTTCTTT. The whole variable domain, filled in from reference TRBV19 and TRBJ1-1, reads DGGITQSPKYLFRKEGQNVTLSCEQNLNHDAMYWYRQDPGQGLRLIYYSQIVNDFQKGDIAEGYSVSREKKESFPLTVTSAQKNPTAFYLCASSIQNTEAFFGQGTRLTVV.